This T cell receptor (beta chain) is drawn from a study of control samples from healthy donors and cancer patients. The table came from immunoSEQ multiplex PCR; TCRdb's copy has only in-frame clones and leaves some out. The sample includes 150,000 to 200,000 clones, 96% of them seen just once. V gave up 2 bases and J gave up 2 bases; unmatched junction bases: 11. CDR3 length: 20 amino acids. CDR1 ENHRY and CDR2 SYGVKD come from the germline V gene. The sequencing input was blood. This chain joins TRBV10-3 and TRBJ2-2; TRBD2 agrees at 13 bases. This clonotype was sampled from a woman aged 30 to 39 in good health. CDR3 sequence: CAISEITLRGLAGNTGELFF. The CDR3 nucleotides read TGTGCCATCAGTGAGATAACCTTAAGGGGACTAGCGGGAAACACCGGGGAGCTGTTTTTT.